This is a list of T cell receptor beta chains from one sample in a study of regulatory T cells in long-lasting Graves disease. TCRdb passed the multiplex PCR reads through MiXCR, listing each CDR3 protein once. In the table there are hundreds of thousands of distinct CDR3 sequences, 20% to 25% of which are singletons. The input for sequencing was peripheral blood mononuclear cells (PBMCs), taken when the disease was refractory, from a patient treated with antithyroid drugs. The receptors were sampled from a female donor with Graves disease. The CDR3 runs from the conserved cysteine through the conserved F or W. D genes are given only for firm matches. The size entry is marked missing in some rows and otherwise reads once, few, many or a size class.

J gene | D gene | V gene | clone size | CDR3 DNA | CDR3 protein
TRBJ2-7 | TRBD1 | TRBV20-1 | many | TGCAGTGCTGCAGGACAGGGTTGGTACGAGCAGTACTTC | CSAAGQGWYEQYF
TRBJ1-1 | NA | TRBV29-1 | NA | TGCAGCGTGAGGTTGCGAGGGGGGCGGACTGAAGCTTTCTTT | CSVRLRGGRTEAFF
TRBJ1-1 | NA | TRBV5-6 | NA | TGTGCCAGCAGCTTGTGGGGGGCCGGCACTGAAGCTTTCTTT | CASSLWGAGTEAFF
TRBJ1-5 | NA | TRBV28 | many | TGTGCCAGCAGTTCCCCCTCCGGGGGAGAGGGCAATCAGCCCCAGCATTTT | CASSSPSGGEGNQPQHF
TRBJ1-5 | NA | TRBV28 | NA | TGTGCCAGCAGCCGACAACAGGGACGAAATCAGCCCCAGCATTTT | CASSRQQGRNQPQHF
TRBJ1-1 | TRBD1 | TRBV28 | many | TGTGCCAGCAGCCCGACAGGGCGAAGTGAAGCTTTCTTT | CASSPTGRSEAFF
TRBJ2-7 | TRBD2 | TRBV3-1 | few | TGTGCCAGCAGCCAGGGACTAGCGGCCACCTACGAGCAGTACTTC | CASSQGLAATYEQYF
TRBJ1-1 | NA | TRBV19 | many | TGTGCCAGTAGTATAGGGGTCTCTGAAGCTTTCTTT | CASSIGVSEAFF
TRBJ2-4 | NA | TRBV6-8 | NA | TGTGCCAGCAGTTACTCGGCAGCGCGCATTCAGTACTTC | CASSYSAARIQYF
TRBJ2-4 | NA | TRBV20-1 | many | TGCAGTGCTAGAGATGGGGCAGCTCTTAAAAACATTCAGTACTTC | CSARDGAALKNIQYF
TRBJ1-1 | TRBD1 | TRBV28 | many | TGTGCCAGCAGTCACGGGACAGGGTGGACTGAAGCTTTCTTT | CASSHGTGWTEAFF
TRBJ2-7 | NA | TRBV27 | NA | TGTGCCAGCAGTACTAGGGGGGTGGAGCAGTACTTC | CASSTRGVEQYF
TRBJ2-1 | TRBD2 | TRBV7-2 | NA | TGTGCCAGCAGCTTAAGCGGGGCCCTATACAATGAGCAGTTCTTC | CASSLSGALYNEQFF
TRBJ2-2 | NA | TRBV7-3 | NA | TGTGCCAGCAGCTTAAGCGGGGCTGCAAACACCGGGGAGCTGTTTTTT | CASSLSGAANTGELFF
TRBJ1-2 | NA | TRBV6-2/TRBV6-3 | NA | TGTGCCAGCAGTTACCTGCAGGGTGAAAGAGGCTACACCTTC | CASSYLQGERGYTF
TRBJ2-7 | NA | TRBV6-5 | many | TGTGCCAGCAGTTACTCGATCCAGGGCCCGGCAAACTACGAGCAGTACTTC | CASSYSIQGPANYEQYF
TRBJ1-5 | TRBD1 | TRBV4-3 | NA | TGCGCCAGCAGCCAATCGACAGGGAGCCAGCCCCAGCATTTT | CASSQSTGSQPQHF
TRBJ2-3 | TRBD2 | TRBV7-8 | NA | TGTGCCAGCAGCCGAGCGGGGCGCACAGATACGCAGTATTTT | CASSRAGRTDTQYF
TRBJ2-3 | TRBD2 | TRBV9 | NA | TGTGCCAGCAGCTCCGGCTTAGGACTAGCGGGTACAGATACGCAGTATTTT | CASSSGLGLAGTDTQYF
TRBJ2-7 | NA | TRBV6-1 | few | TGTGCCAGCAGGGCCCTCGGCAACTCCTACGAGCAGTACTTC | CASRALGNSYEQYF
TRBJ2-1 | TRBD2 | TRBV6-1 | NA | TGTGCCAGCAATAGAGCGGGGAGCTCCTACAATGAGCAGTTCTTC | CASNRAGSSYNEQFF
TRBJ1-1 | NA | TRBV5-5 | many | TGTGCCAGCAGCTTCGTTTGGGGGGACACTGAAGCTTTCTTT | CASSFVWGDTEAFF
TRBJ2-7 | NA | TRBV6-2/TRBV6-3 | NA | TGTGCCAGCAGTTACGGGAGCGGACCCTCCTACGAGCAGTACTTC | CASSYGSGPSYEQYF
TRBJ1-1 | NA | TRBV18 | many | TGTGCCAGCTCACGGGACGGAGACATGAACACTGAAGCTTTCTTT | CASSRDGDMNTEAFF
TRBJ2-3 | TRBD2 | TRBV6-1 | few | TGTGCCAGCAGTGAAAGGAGCGGGAGTGTTTTTTTGACAGATACGCAGTATTTT | CASSERSGSVFLTDTQYF
TRBJ2-5 | TRBD2 | TRBV6-2/TRBV6-3 | NA | TGTGCCAGCAGTTACCAAGGCGGGGGGTTTAAAGAGACCCAGTACTTC | CASSYQGGGFKETQYF
TRBJ2-7 | TRBD1 | TRBV3-1 | NA | TGTGCCAGCAGCCCTGGAGAGGGGGCTTGGTACGAGCAGTACTTC | CASSPGEGAWYEQYF